The clone carrying this T cell receptor beta chain was found a few times. Antigen unknown. The sample is drawn from a study of T cell repertoires in cytomegalovirus infection. Study in general: Carrying CMV and the relevant HLA type showed in public TCR beta signatures.

Each CDR3 protein gets one entry after TCRdb re-called the reads with MiXCR. The sample consists of over 300,000 distinct CDR3 sequences, 8% to 9.5% of them appearing once. Findings and caveats of the study: Identification of carriers of CMV plus the relevant HLA was performed using cumulative public TCR beta family frequency. There were HLA-C-restricted CMV-specific TCR beta clonotypes dominating the ex vivo response.

The CDR3 has 13 residues. After removal of 5 bases from V and 6 bases from J, the junction contained 4 bases not matched to a gene. Germline lookup yields CDR1 SEHNR and CDR2 FQNEAQ (reference sequence). V usage is TRBV7-9 and J usage is TRBJ1-1; 9 nucleotides align to TRBD1. This sequence originates from a human donor in good health (CMV status not recorded). Some clones in this sample may be carry-over from other donors' samples. The specimen was PBMCs. The CDR3 loop reads CASSPRTGAEAFF. The CDR3 coding sequence is TGTGCCAGCAGCCCACGGACAGGGGCTGAAGCTTTCTTT.